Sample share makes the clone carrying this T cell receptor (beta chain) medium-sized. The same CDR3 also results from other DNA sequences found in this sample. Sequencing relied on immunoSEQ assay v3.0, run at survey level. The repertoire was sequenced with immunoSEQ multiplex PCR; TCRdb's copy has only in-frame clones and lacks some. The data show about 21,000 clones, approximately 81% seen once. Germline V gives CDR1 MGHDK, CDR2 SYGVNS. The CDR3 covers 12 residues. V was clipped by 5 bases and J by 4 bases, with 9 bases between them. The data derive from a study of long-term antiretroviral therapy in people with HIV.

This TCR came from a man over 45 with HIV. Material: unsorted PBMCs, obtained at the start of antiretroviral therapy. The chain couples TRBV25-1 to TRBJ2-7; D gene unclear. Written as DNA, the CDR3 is TGTGCCAGCAGTAAGACGGAATACGAGCAGTACTTC. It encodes CASSKTEYEQYF.